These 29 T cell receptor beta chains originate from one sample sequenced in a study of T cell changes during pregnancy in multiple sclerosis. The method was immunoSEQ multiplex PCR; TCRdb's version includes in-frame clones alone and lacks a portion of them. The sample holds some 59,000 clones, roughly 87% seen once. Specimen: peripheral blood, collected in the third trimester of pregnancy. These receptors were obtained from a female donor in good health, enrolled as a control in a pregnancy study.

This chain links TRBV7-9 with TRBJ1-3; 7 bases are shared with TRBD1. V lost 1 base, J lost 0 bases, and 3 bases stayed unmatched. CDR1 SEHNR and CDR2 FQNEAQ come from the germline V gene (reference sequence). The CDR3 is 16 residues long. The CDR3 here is CASSLGGTASGNTIYF. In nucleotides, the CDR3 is TGTGCCAGCAGCTTAGGGGGGACAGCCTCTGGAAACACCATATATTTT.

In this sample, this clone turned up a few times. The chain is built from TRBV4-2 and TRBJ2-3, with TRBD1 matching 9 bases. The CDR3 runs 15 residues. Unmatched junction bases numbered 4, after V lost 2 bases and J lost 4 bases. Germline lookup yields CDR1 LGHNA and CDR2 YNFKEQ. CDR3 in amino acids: CASSQSTGGPDTQYF. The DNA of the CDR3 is TGTGCCAGCAGCCAATCGACAGGGGGGCCAGATACGCAGTATTTT.

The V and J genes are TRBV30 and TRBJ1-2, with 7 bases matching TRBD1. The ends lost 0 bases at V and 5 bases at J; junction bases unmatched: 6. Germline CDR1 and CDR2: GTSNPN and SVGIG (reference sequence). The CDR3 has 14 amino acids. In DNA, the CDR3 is TGTGCCTGGAGTGTAGGACAGGTGGTTTATGGCTACACCTTC. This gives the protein CAWSVGQVVYGYTF.

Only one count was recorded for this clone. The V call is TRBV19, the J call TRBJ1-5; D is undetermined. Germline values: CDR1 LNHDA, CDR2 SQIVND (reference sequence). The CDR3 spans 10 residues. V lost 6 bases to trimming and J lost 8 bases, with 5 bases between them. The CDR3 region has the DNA TGTGCCAGTAGACCGGAGCCCCAGCATTTT. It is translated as CASRPEPQHF. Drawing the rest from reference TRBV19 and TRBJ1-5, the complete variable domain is DGGITQSPKYLFRKEGQNVTLSCEQNLNHDAMYWYRQDPGQGLRLIYYSQIVNDFQKGDIAEGYSVSREKKESFPLTVTSAQKNPTAFYLCASRPEPQHFGDGTRLSIL.

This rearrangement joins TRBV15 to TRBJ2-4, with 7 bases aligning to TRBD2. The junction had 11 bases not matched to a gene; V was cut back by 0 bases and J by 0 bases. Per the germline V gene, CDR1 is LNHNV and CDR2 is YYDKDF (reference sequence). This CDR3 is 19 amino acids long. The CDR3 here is CATSRDPSGTDPAKNIQYF. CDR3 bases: TGTGCCACCAGCAGAGATCCAAGCGGGACCGACCCAGCCAAAAACATTCAGTACTTC.

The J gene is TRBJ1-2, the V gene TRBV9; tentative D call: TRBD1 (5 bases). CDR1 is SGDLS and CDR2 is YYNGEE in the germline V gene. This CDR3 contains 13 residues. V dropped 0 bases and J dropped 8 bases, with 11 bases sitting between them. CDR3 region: CASSVGTGGGYTF. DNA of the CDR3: TGTGCCAGCAGCGTAGGGACCGGGGGAGGCTACACCTTC. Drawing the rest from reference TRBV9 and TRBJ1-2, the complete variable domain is DSGVTQTPKHLITATGQRVTLRCSPRSGDLSVYWYQQSLDQGLQFLIQYYNGEERAKGNILERFSAQQFPDLHSELNLSSLELGDSALYFCASSVGTGGGYTFGSGTRLTVV.

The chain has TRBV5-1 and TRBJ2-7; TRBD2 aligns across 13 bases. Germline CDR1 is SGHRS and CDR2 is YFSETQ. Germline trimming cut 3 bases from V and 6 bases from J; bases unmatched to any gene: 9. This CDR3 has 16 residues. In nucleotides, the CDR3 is TGCGCCAGCAGCTACCTTGCCGGACTAGCGGGAGTCGAGCAGTACTTC. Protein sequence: CASSYLAGLAGVEQYF.

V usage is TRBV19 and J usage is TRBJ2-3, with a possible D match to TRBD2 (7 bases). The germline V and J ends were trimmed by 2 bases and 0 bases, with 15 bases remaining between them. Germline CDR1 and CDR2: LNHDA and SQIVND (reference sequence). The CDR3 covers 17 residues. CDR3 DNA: TGTGCCAGTAGTATATCAGCCCGGGGGGCTAGCACAGATACGCAGTATTTT. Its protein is CASSISARGASTDTQYF.

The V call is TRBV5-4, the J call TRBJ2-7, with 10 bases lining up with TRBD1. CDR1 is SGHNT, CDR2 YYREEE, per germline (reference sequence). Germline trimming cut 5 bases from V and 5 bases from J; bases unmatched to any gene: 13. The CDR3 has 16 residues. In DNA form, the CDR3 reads TGTGCCAGCAGTAATGGGGACAGGGGCTTTGCGAACGAGCAGTACTTC. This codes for CASSNGDRGFANEQYF.

The CDR3 DNA reads as TGTGCCTGGGGCAACAGCGGGAGTGAGACCCAGTACTTC. Translation gives CAWGNSGSETQYF. The gene calls are TRBV30 and TRBJ2-5, with 8 positions matching TRBD2. Germline trimming cut 5 bases from V and 5 bases from J; bases unmatched to any gene: 7. Germline loops: CDR1 GTSNPN, CDR2 SVGIG (reference sequence). The CDR3 contains 13 residues.

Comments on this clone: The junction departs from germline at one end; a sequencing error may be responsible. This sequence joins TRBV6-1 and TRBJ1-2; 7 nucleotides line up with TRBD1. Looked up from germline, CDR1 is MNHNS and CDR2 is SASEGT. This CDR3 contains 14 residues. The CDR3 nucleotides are TGTGCCAGCAGGGAAGGACAGGCTCCGAATTGGCACACCTTC. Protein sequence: CASREGQAPNWHTF.

The CDR3 sequence: CSVRSGTEGQPQHF. Here the CDR3 DNA reads TGCAGCGTGCGATCCGGGACTGAGGGTCAGCCCCAGCATTTT. V usage is TRBV29-1 and J usage is TRBJ1-5; tentatively, D is TRBD1 (5 bases). CDR3 size: 14 residues. V dropped 6 bases and J dropped 6 bases, with 18 bases sitting between them. Looked up from germline, CDR1 is SQVTM and CDR2 is ANQGSEA.

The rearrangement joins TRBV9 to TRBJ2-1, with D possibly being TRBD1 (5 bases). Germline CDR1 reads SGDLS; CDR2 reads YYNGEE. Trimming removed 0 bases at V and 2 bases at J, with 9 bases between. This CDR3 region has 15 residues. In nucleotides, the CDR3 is TGTGCCAGCAGCGTAGCACAGGACCCCTACAATGAGCAGTTCTTC. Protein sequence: CASSVAQDPYNEQFF.

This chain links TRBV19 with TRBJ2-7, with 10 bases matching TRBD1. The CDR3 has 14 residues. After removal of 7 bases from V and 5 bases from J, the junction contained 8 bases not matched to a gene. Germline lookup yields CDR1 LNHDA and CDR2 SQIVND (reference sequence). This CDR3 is CASTPGTGADEQYF. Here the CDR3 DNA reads TGTGCCAGTACCCCCGGGACAGGGGCGGACGAGCAGTACTTC.

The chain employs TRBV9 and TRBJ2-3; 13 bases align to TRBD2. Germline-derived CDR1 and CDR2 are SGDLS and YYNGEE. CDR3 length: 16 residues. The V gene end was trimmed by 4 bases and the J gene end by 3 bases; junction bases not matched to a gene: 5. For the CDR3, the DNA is TGTGCCAGCAGCTCAGGACTAGCGGGAGATACAGATACGCAGTATTTT. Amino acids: CASSSGLAGDTDTQYF.

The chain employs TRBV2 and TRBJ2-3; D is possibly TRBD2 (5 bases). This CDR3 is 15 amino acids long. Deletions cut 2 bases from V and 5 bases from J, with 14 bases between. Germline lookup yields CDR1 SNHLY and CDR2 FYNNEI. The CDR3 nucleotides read TGTGCCAGCAGTGAATTTTTAGGGAGTGGAGATACGCAGTATTTT. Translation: CASSEFLGSGDTQYF.

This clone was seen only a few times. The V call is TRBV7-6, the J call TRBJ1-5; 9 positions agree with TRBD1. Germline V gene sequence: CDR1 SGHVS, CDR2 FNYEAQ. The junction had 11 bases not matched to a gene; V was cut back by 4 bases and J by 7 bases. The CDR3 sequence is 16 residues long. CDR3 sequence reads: CASSWGTGPGGQPQHF. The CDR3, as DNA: TGTGCCAGCAGCTGGGGGACAGGGCCCGGCGGCCAGCCCCAGCATTTT. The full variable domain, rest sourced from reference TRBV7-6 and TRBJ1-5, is GAGVSQSPRYKVTKRGQDVALRCDPISGHVSLYWYRQALGQGPEFLTYFNYEAQQDKSGLPNDRFSAERPEGSISTLTIQRTEQRDSAMYRCASSWGTGPGGQPQHFGDGTRLSIL.

The CDR3 sequence: CASSVDGGQYYGYTF. The CDR3 region has the DNA TGTGCCAGCAGCGTAGACGGGGGACAGTATTATGGCTACACCTTC. The chain recombines TRBV9 with TRBJ1-2, with 7 bases aligning to TRBD1. Germline lookup yields CDR1 SGDLS and CDR2 YYNGEE. Trimming at V came to 0 bases and at J to 5 bases, leaving 7 bases not matched to a gene. The CDR3 runs 15 residues.

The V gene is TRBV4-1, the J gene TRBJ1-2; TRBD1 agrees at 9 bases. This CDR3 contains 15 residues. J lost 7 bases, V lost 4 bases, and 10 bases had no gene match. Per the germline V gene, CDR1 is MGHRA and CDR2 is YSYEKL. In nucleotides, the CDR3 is TGCGCCAGCAGCCTCACCCCAGGACAGGGGCCTGGCTACACCTTC. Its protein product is CASSLTPGQGPGYTF.

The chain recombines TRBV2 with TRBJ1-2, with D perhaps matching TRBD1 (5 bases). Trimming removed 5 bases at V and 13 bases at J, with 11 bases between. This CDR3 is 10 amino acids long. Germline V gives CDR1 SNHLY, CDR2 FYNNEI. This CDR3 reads CASSPGLFTF. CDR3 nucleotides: TGTGCCAGCAGTCCGGGACTTTTCACCTTC. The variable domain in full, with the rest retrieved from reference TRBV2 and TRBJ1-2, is EPEVTQTPSHQVTQMGQEVILRCVPISNHLYFYWYRQILGQKVEFLVSFYNNEISEKSEIFDDQFSVERPDGSNFTLKIRSTKLEDSAMYFCASSPGLFTFGSGTRLTVV.

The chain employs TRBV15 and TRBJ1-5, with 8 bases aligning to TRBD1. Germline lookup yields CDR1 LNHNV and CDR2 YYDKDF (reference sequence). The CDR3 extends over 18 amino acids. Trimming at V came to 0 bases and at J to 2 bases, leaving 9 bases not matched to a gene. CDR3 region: CATSRDLAGGLGNQPQHF. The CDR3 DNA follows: TGTGCCACCAGCAGAGATCTCGCAGGGGGCTTGGGCAATCAGCCCCAGCATTTT.

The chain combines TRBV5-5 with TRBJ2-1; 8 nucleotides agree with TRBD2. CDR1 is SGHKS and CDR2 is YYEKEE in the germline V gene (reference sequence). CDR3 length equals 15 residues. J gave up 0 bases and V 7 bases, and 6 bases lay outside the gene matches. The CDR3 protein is CASREGGPSYNEQFF. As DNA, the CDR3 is TGTGCCAGCCGGGAGGGCGGACCCTCCTACAATGAGCAGTTCTTC.

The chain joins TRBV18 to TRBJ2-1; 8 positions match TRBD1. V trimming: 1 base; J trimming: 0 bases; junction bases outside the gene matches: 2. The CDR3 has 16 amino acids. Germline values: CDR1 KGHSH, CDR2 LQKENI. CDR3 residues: CASSPLQGASYNEQFF. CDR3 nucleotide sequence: TGTGCCAGCTCACCACTTCAGGGGGCCTCCTACAATGAGCAGTTCTTC.

As DNA, the CDR3 is TGTGCCAGCAGCTTAGGGGGACGAGCGGGAGGGGTAGATACGCAGTATTTT. It is translated as CASSLGGRAGGVDTQYF. The J gene is TRBJ2-3, the V gene TRBV11-2, with 10 bases lining up with TRBD2. V was pared by 1 base and J by 5 bases, with 9 bases of the junction left unmatched. CDR3 length equals 17 residues. The germline gives CDR1 SGHAT, CDR2 FQNNGV.

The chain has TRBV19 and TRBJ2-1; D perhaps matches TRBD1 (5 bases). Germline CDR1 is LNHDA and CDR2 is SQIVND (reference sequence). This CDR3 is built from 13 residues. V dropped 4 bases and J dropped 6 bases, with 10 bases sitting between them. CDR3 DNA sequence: TGTGCCAGTAGTAATCAGGGCGGCAATGAGCAGTTCTTC. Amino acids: CASSNQGGNEQFF.

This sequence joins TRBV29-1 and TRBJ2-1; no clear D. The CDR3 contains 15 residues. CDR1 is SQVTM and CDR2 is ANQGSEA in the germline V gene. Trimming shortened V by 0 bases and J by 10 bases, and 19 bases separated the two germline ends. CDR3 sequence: CSVEDRLNPVREQFF. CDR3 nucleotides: TGCAGCGTTGAAGATCGTTTAAACCCGGTGCGGGAGCAGTTCTTC.

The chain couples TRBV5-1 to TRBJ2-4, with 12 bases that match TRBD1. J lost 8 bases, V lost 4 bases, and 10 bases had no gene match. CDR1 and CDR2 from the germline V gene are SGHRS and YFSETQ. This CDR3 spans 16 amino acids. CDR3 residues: CASSEPGQGAGDIQYF. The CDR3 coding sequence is TGCGCCAGCAGCGAACCGGGACAGGGGGCCGGAGACATTCAGTACTTC.

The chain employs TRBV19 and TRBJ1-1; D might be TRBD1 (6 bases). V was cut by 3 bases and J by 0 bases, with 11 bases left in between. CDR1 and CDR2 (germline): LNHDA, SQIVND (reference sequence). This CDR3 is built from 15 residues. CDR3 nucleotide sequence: TGTGCCAGTAGTATTGAAGGGGGTGTGAACACTGAAGCTTTCTTT. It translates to CASSIEGGVNTEAFF.

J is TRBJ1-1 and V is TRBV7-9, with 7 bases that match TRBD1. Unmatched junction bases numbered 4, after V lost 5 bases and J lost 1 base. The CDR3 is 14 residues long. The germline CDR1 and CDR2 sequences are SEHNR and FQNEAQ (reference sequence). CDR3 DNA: TGTGCCAGCAGCCCGGGGACAGCGAACACTGAAGCTTTCTTT. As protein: CASSPGTANTEAFF. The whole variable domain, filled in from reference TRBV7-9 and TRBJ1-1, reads DTGVSQNPRHKITKRGQNVTFRCDPISEHNRLYWYRQTLGQGPEFLTYFQNEAQLEKSRLLSDRFSAERPKGSFSTLEIQRTEQGDSAMYLCASSPGTANTEAFFGQGTRLTVV.